The clone carrying this T cell receptor (beta chain) was detected once. The antigen remains unidentified. The entry originates in a study of cytomegalovirus exposure and HLA in healthy donors. Germline CDR1 SGHKS, CDR2 YYEKEE (reference sequence). Unmatched junction bases numbered 3, after V lost 2 bases and J lost 2 bases. The CDR3 is 15 amino acids. General study results and limits: When the data were analyzed later, several of the most significant clusters appeared to be linked to common viral pathogens. Reportedly, HLA-A and HLA-B alleles of most subjects were accurately predicted from TCR beta.

The PCR made use of 60 Vbeta and 13 Jbeta primers. The data were produced by immunoSEQ multiplex PCR, yet TCRdb's version contains in-frame clones alone and is incomplete. Of about 190,000 clones in the sample, approximately 81% were seen once. The sequenced material came from PBMCs. The clonotype comes from a woman under 40 in good health and CMV-seronegative. The chain employs TRBV5-5 and TRBJ2-3, with 9 bases that match TRBD1. CDR3 protein: CASSLGTGPTDTQYF. CDR3 sequence (DNA): TGTGCCAGCAGCTTAGGGACAGGGCCCACAGATACGCAGTATTTT.